These 22 T cell receptor beta chains originate from one sample sequenced in a study of HIV-infected patients and healthy controls. cDNA was made from approximately 500 ng RNA using alpha and beta constant primers. Alpha and beta chain libraries were made separately by chain-specific third strand synthesis with multiplexing indices. TCRdb analysed the 5' RACE reads with MiXCR anew, one entry per CDR3 protein. The sample includes some 7,400 distinct CDR3 sequences, over 6.5% of them seen just once. Roughly three months, about 14 weeks, into antiretroviral therapy, follow-up blood was collected. Whole blood was used without fractionation, so all unsorted peripheral T cells were included. The material was blood, obtained during antiretroviral therapy. Receptors were obtained from an adult with HIV infection.

This clonotype is labeled medium-sized. A library prepared for alpha chains yielded this beta chain as an off-target read; its size is of little meaning. The V gene is TRBV27, the J gene TRBJ2-1, with D perhaps matching TRBD2 (6 bases). The CDR3 is made up of 14 amino acids. CDR1 and CDR2 (germline): MNHEY, SMNVEV (reference sequence). V was shortened by 6 bases and J by 6 bases, with 15 bases between the two germline ends. The CDR3 spells CASSWDSRRNEQFF. The CDR3 bases are TGTGCCAGCAGCTGGGACTCGAGGCGCAATGAGCAGTTCTTC.

This clonotype was counted at least ten times. Within a library made for alpha chains, this beta chain is off target, and its count is uninformative. The chain employs TRBV15 and TRBJ2-6; the D is unclear. The CDR3 is 16 amino acids. V shed 3 bases and J shed 1 base, with 10 bases lying between them. Germline V lookup: CDR1 LNHNV, CDR2 YYDKDF (reference sequence). The DNA of the CDR3 is TGTGCCACCAGCAGCCCTGTCCAATCTGGGGCCAACGTCCTGACTTTC. It is translated as CATSSPVQSGANVLTF.

By sample share, this clonotype is medium-sized. The size of this beta chain means little, since it is a stray read in a library made for alpha chains. The chain recombines TRBV10-3 with TRBJ1-1, with TRBD1 matching over 9 bases. The germline V gene has CDR1 ENHRY and CDR2 SYGVKD. The V segment lost 4 bases and the J segment 0 bases; nucleotides outside the gene matches: 3. The CDR3 extends over 15 amino acids. CDR3 DNA sequence: TGTGCCATCAGTGCGGGGACAGGGCTGAACACTGAAGCTTTCTTT. Translation gives CAISAGTGLNTEAFF.

This clonotype is judged medium-sized. Since it is a stray read in a library aimed at alpha chains, this beta chain has a size that is not meaningful. The rearrangement links TRBV12-5 to TRBJ2-1; tentatively, D is TRBD1 (6 bases). This CDR3 region has 15 residues. V lost 1 base, J lost 6 bases, and 13 bases lay in between. In germline, CDR1 is LGHNT, CDR2 FRNRAP. The CDR3 DNA reads as TGTGCTAGTGGTTTGGGGTCTCGGACAGCCAATGAGCAGTTCTTC. Translation gives CASGLGSRTANEQFF. The full variable domain, rest sourced from reference TRBV12-5 and TRBJ2-1, is DARVTQTPRHKVTEMGQEVTMRCQPILGHNTVFWYRQTMMQGLELLAYFRNRAPLDDSGMPKDRFSAEMPDATLATLKIQPSEPRDSAVYFCASGLGSRTANEQFFGPGTRLTVL.

This clonotype is classed as medium-sized (0.01 to 0.1%). This beta chain came through as a stray read in a library set up for alpha chains, and its size says little. J is TRBJ2-7 and V is TRBV6-1, with 9 positions matching TRBD1. V gave up 5 bases and J gave up 2 bases; unmatched junction bases: 1. The CDR3 has 13 residues. CDR1 MNHNS and CDR2 SASEGT come from the germline V gene. CDR3 region: CASSRDRAYEQYF. The CDR3 DNA follows: TGTGCCAGCAGTCGGGACAGGGCCTACGAGCAGTACTTC.

This clonotype was seen ten or more times. This beta chain slipped into a library made for alpha chains as a stray read, so its size is not meaningful. The genes are TRBV4-1 and TRBJ2-5; TRBD2 matches at 8 bases. Germline CDR1 MGHRA, CDR2 YSYEKL. Trimming removed 0 bases from V and 4 bases from J; junction bases left unmatched: 10. The CDR3 runs 17 residues. The CDR3 loop is CASSQEFSGGRRETQYF. The CDR3 region has the DNA TGCGCCAGCAGCCAAGAATTCTCGGGGGGGCGGCGAGAGACCCAGTACTTC.

Comments on this clonotype: The library was prepared for alpha chains; this beta chain is a stray read, so its frequency means little. The rearrangement joins TRBV20-1 to TRBJ2-3; D perhaps matches TRBD2 (5 bases). The CDR3 has 13 residues. The ends were cut back, 5 bases at V and 3 bases at J, with 12 bases in the middle. The germline gives CDR1 DFQATT, CDR2 SNEGSKA (reference sequence). CDR3 in DNA: TGCAGTGCTCTATTACAGCGGACAGATACGCAGTATTTT. Its protein product is CSALLQRTDTQYF.

This clonotype was picked up many times. Found in a library prepared for alpha chains, this beta chain is an off-target read, and its abundance has little meaning. V and J are TRBV5-5 and TRBJ2-7; 7 bases are a match to TRBD1. Germline V gives CDR1 SGHKS, CDR2 YYEKEE (reference sequence). There are 17 residues in the CDR3. Trimming cost V 4 bases and J 2 bases; bases outside gene matches: 15. The CDR3 sequence: CASSQDHDRALPYEQYF. The CDR3 nucleotides read TGTGCCAGCAGCCAGGACCACGACAGGGCCCTTCCCTACGAGCAGTACTTC.

This clonotype was seen repeatedly, ten times or more. This beta chain represents an off-target read in a library built for alpha chains; its size is of limited meaning. The V and J genes are TRBV7-6 and TRBJ2-1, with 8 bases fitting TRBD1. CDR1 and CDR2 from the germline V gene are SGHVS and FNYEAQ. CDR3 length: 15 amino acids. The ends lost 4 bases at V and 7 bases at J; junction bases unmatched: 9. The CDR3 nucleotides are TGTGCCAGCAGCTCCCGACAGGGGATTAGAAATGAGCAGTTCTTC. It codes for CASSSRQGIRNEQFF.

This clonotype is classed as medium-sized. Since the library was made to target alpha chains, this beta chain is a stray read and its abundance is not meaningful. The chain couples TRBV6-5 to TRBJ2-7; 10 nucleotides match TRBD1. The ends lost 4 bases at V and 6 bases at J; junction bases unmatched: 6. The CDR3 extends over 14 amino acids. Germline V gene data show CDR1 as MNHEY and CDR2 as SVGAGI. CDR3 in amino acids: CASSSGTGVGEQYF. For the CDR3, the DNA is TGTGCCAGCAGTTCCGGGACAGGGGTCGGCGAGCAGTACTTC.

This clonotype was found many times. The library was built for alpha chains, so this beta chain is an off-target read and its size means little. The chain links TRBV24-1 to TRBJ2-7; tentative D call: TRBD2 (5 bases). Deletions cut 3 bases from V and 1 base from J, with 9 bases between. The CDR3 has 14 amino acids. The germline CDR1 and CDR2 sequences are KGHDR and SFDVKD. CDR3 in amino acids: CATSDGGGSYEQYF. CDR3 DNA sequence: TGTGCCACCAGTGATGGCGGCGGGTCCTACGAGCAGTACTTC.

This clonotype was found many times. Because this beta chain is a stray read in a library intended to capture alpha chains, its abundance should not be given much weight. The chain has TRBV18 and TRBJ2-7; D is tentatively TRBD1 or TRBD2 (5 bases each). Trimming shortened V by 6 bases and J by 5 bases, and 11 bases separated the two germline ends. Germline lookup yields CDR1 KGHSH and CDR2 LQKENI. The CDR3 has 12 amino acids. CDR3 protein: CASSRDGDEQYF. As DNA, the CDR3 is TGTGCCAGCTCTCGGGACGGAGACGAGCAGTACTTC. Together with reference TRBV18 and TRBJ2-7, the CDR3 gives the full variable domain: NAGVMQNPRHLVRRRGQEARLRCSPMKGHSHVYWYRQLPEEGLKFMVYLQKENIIDESGMPKERFSAEFPKEGPSILRIQQVVRGDSAAYFCASSRDGDEQYFGPGTRLTVT.

This clonotype has ten or more counts. The library was built for alpha chains, so this beta chain is an off-target read and its size means little. This sequence joins TRBV27 and TRBJ2-5; 8 positions match TRBD1. Germline CDR1 MNHEY, CDR2 SMNVEV (reference sequence). V lost 5 bases and J lost 1; bases outside the gene matches: 3. The CDR3 is 14 residues long. DNA of the CDR3: TGTGCCAGCAGTATAGGACAGGGCCAAGAGACCCAGTACTTC. This encodes CASSIGQGQETQYF.

This clonotype was seen repeatedly, ten times or more. Since the library was made to target alpha chains, this beta chain is a stray read and its abundance is not meaningful. The rearrangement joins TRBV12-3 or TRBV12-4 to TRBJ2-3; D remains unclear. Trimming pared 4 bases from V and 1 base from J, leaving 6 bases between. This CDR3 contains 13 residues. In DNA form, the CDR3 reads TGTGCCAGCAGTTCACCGGGCACAGATACGCAGTATTTT. It yields the protein CASSSPGTDTQYF.

This clonotype was observed many times. This beta chain is off target for a library built for alpha chains, so its abundance means little. The genes are TRBV5-1 and TRBJ2-7; D is possibly TRBD1 or TRBD2 (5 bases each). The CDR3 loop spans 14 amino acids. Germline V lookup: CDR1 SGHRS, CDR2 YFSETQ. V dropped 4 bases and J dropped 0 bases, with 11 bases sitting between them. The CDR3 loop reads CASSRRDGSYEQYF. CDR3 nucleotides: TGCGCCAGCAGCCGCCGGGACGGCTCCTACGAGCAGTACTTC. The whole variable domain, filled in from reference TRBV5-1 and TRBJ2-7, reads KAGVTQTPRYLIKTRGQQVTLSCSPISGHRSVSWYQQTPGQGLQFLFEYFSETQRNKGNFPGRFSGRQFSNSRSEMNVSTLELGDSALYLCASSRRDGSYEQYFGPGTRLTVT.

In this sample, this clonotype is medium-sized. For a library built for alpha chains, this beta chain is a stray read; little rests on its size. J is TRBJ2-3 and V is TRBV10-3, with 12 bases aligning to TRBD2. V was pared by 3 bases and J by 0 bases, with 7 bases of the junction left unmatched. The CDR3 is made up of 18 amino acids. Germline V lookup: CDR1 ENHRY, CDR2 SYGVKD. The CDR3 region has the DNA TGTGCCATCAGTGATGCCTTCGGACTAGCGGGGAGCACAGATACGCAGTATTTT. Amino acids: CAISDAFGLAGSTDTQYF.

This clonotype was recorded many times. With the library built for alpha chains, this beta chain is off target and its frequency is not meaningful. The chain carries TRBV12-3 or TRBV12-4 and TRBJ2-1; 11 bases line up with TRBD2. This CDR3 is built from 15 residues. V was clipped by 3 bases and J by 3 bases; unmatched bases: 1. The CDR3 sequence is CASSFTSGSYNEQFF. The CDR3 nucleotides read TGTGCCAGCAGTTTTACTAGCGGGAGCTACAATGAGCAGTTCTTC.

Judged by abundance, this clonotype is medium-sized (0.01 to 0.1%). Since it is a stray read in a library aimed at alpha chains, this beta chain has a size that is not meaningful. The J gene is TRBJ2-7, the V gene TRBV7-9, with D tentatively TRBD2 (5 bases). The CDR3 is 13 amino acids. V gave up 1 base and J gave up 3 bases, with 7 bases separating them. Germline V gene sequence: CDR1 SEHNR, CDR2 FQNEAQ (reference sequence). The CDR3 DNA follows: TGTGCCAGCAGCTTAGTCGCGGGCTACGAGCAGTACTTC. It is translated as CASSLVAGYEQYF.

By frequency in the sample, this clonotype is medium-sized. This beta chain lies outside the target of a library built for alpha chains; its clone size means little. V gene TRBV5-1 combines with J gene TRBJ2-5; tentative D call: TRBD1 (5 bases). The CDR3 consists of 15 residues. The germline V gene has CDR1 SGHRS and CDR2 YFSETQ. Between the trimmed V and J ends, which lost 9 bases and 2 bases, there was a span of 20 bases. The CDR3 sequence is CATSVQGNLQETQYF. The CDR3 DNA follows: TGCGCCACCTCGGTGCAGGGTAATTTACAAGAGACCCAGTACTTC.

This clonotype was recorded many times. Since the library was made to target alpha chains, this beta chain is a stray read and its abundance is not meaningful. V gene TRBV2 combines with J gene TRBJ1-5; 7 positions agree with TRBD1. This CDR3 is 14 amino acids long. J gave up 5 bases and V 4 bases, and 5 bases lay outside the gene matches. Germline values: CDR1 SNHLY, CDR2 FYNNEI. The CDR3, as DNA: TGTGCCAGCAGTGTAGGGGGCGCATATCAGCCCCAGCATTTT. This translates into CASSVGGAYQPQHF.

This clonotype was counted many times. Within a library made for alpha chains, this beta chain is off target, and its count is uninformative. V is TRBV20-1 and J is TRBJ2-3, with D possibly matching TRBD2 (5 bases). V dropped 6 bases and J dropped 5 bases, with 12 bases sitting between them. Germline CDR1 reads DFQATT; CDR2 reads SNEGSKA (reference sequence). The CDR3 totals 12 residues. The CDR3 DNA follows: TGCAGTGCCCCCGGACTTGAAGATACGCAGTATTTT. This gives the protein CSAPGLEDTQYF.

This clonotype was seen many times. This beta chain turned up in a library designed for alpha chains; as an off-target read, its abundance says little. The chain combines TRBV6-5 with TRBJ2-5; 7 bases are shared with TRBD1. Looked up from germline, CDR1 is MNHEY and CDR2 is SVGAGI. With 2 bases clipped from V and 2 bases from J, the junction kept 2 bases outside the gene matches. The CDR3 is made up of 14 amino acids. The DNA of the CDR3 is TGTGCCAGCAGTTACATCAGGGGGCAAGAGACCCAGTACTTC. It codes for CASSYIRGQETQYF.